The rows below give T cell receptor beta chains drawn from one sample of a study of cytomegalovirus exposure and HLA in healthy donors. Libraries were prepared by immunoSEQ multiplex PCR; TCRdb keeps only in-frame clonotypes and omits some of them. Here the sample spans fewer than 130,000 clones, around 84% being singletons. The sample was PBMCs. These receptor sequences come from a woman aged 25 to 39 in good health and CMV-seronegative. The CDR3 runs from the conserved cysteine through the conserved F or W. D genes are given only for firm matches. Clone size appears in some rows only: once, few, many, or a class for an expanded clone.

length: 13; J: TRBJ1-1; D: NA; size: NA; V: TRBV4-1; DNA: TGCGCCAGCAGCCAAGTCGCGGACTCGCGGGCTTTCTTT; CDR3: CASSQVADSRAFF
length: 12; J: TRBJ2-2; D: TRBD1; size: NA; V: TRBV30; DNA: TGTGCCTGGAGTGCAGGGGGCGGGGAGCTGTTTTTT; CDR3: CAWSAGGGELFF
length: 13; J: TRBJ2-1; D: TRBD2; size: few; V: TRBV19; DNA: TGTGCCAGTAGCGCGGGAGAGTACAATGAGCAGTTCTTC; CDR3: CASSAGEYNEQFF
length: 13; J: TRBJ1-2; D: NA; size: NA; V: TRBV28; DNA: TGTGCCAGCAGCCCGGGACGGACTATGCGCTACACCTTC; CDR3: CASSPGRTMRYTF
length: 16; J: TRBJ2-2; D: TRBD2; size: NA; V: TRBV28; DNA: TGTGCCAGCACCATCCCCACTGGCGGGGGGACCGGGGAGCTGTTTTTT; CDR3: CASTIPTGGGTGELFF
length: 17; J: TRBJ2-6; D: TRBD1; size: once; V: TRBV5-1; DNA: TGCGCCAGCAGCTCAGGACAGGGGAATCCTGGGGCCAACGTCCTGACTTTC; CDR3: CASSSGQGNPGANVLTF
length: 18; J: TRBJ2-2; D: NA; size: NA; V: TRBV4-1; DNA: TGCGCCAGCAGACATGTTGGTAACAGGGCGAAGAACACCGGGGAGCTGTTTTTT; CDR3: CASRHVGNRAKNTGELFF
length: 12; J: TRBJ2-7; D: NA; size: NA; V: TRBV14; DNA: TGTGCCAGCGACCCGGGAACCTACGAGCAGTACTTC; CDR3: CASDPGTYEQYF
length: 14; J: TRBJ1-4; D: NA; size: NA; V: TRBV28; DNA: TGTGCCAGCAGAAAGAGTGCAACTAATGAAAAACTGTTTTTT; CDR3: CASRKSATNEKLFF
length: 14; J: TRBJ2-1; D: TRBD1; size: NA; V: TRBV5-8; DNA: TGTGCCAGCAGCTTGGGACAGGGGGCCTTGGAGCAGTTCTTC; CDR3: CASSLGQGALEQFF
length: 13; J: TRBJ1-2; D: TRBD1; size: NA; V: TRBV27; DNA: TGTGCCACCTTGGGACAGGGAATCTATGGCTACACCTTC; CDR3: CATLGQGIYGYTF